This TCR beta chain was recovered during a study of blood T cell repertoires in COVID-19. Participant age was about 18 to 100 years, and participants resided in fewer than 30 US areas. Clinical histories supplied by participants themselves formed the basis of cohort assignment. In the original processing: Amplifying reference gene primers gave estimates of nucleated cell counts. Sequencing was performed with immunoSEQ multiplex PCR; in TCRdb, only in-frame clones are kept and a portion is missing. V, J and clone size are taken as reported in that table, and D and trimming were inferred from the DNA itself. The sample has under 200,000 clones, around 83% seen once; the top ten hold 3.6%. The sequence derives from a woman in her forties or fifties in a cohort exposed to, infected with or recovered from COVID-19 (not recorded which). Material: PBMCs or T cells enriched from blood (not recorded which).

The CDR3 coding sequence is TGTGCCAGCAGTGAAGCGCTGGGGGGGGGATATGGCTACACCTTC. Its translation: CASSEALGGGYGYTF. The chain carries TRBV6-1 and TRBJ1-2, with D perhaps TRBD1 (5 bases). The germline V and J ends were trimmed by 0 bases and 5 bases, with 13 bases remaining between them. The germline V gene has CDR1 MNHNS and CDR2 SASEGT. CDR3 length equals 15 residues.